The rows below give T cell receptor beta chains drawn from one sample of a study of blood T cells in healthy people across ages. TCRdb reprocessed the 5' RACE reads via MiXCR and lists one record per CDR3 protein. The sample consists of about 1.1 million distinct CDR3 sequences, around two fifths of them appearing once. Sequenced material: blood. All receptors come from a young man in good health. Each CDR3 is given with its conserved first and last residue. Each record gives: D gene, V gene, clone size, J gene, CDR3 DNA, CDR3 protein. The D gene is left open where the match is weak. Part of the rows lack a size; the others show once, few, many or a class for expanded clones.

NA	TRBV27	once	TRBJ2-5	TGTGCCAGCAGTTTTCGGTTTCTTCGGGGAAAAGAGACCCAGTACTTC	CASSFRFLRGKETQYF
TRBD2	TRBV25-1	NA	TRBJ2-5	TGTGCCAGCAGCCCAGCGGGGGGGTCCCAAGAGACCCAGTACTTC	CASSPAGGSQETQYF
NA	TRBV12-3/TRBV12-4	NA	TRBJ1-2	TGTGCCAGCACTCCAGGACCGATCTATGGCTACACCTTC	CASTPGPIYGYTF
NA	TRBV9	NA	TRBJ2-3	TGTGCCAGCAGCGAGGACGGATTCACAGATACGCAGTATTTT	CASSEDGFTDTQYF
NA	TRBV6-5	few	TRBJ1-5	TGTGCCAGCAGTTACTCTTGGACATCTAGCAATCAGCCCCAGCATTTT	CASSYSWTSSNQPQHF
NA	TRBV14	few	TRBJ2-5	TGTGCCAGCAGCCGGGCCATGAGGGAGACCCAGTACTTC	CASSRAMRETQYF
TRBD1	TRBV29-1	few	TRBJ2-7	TGCAGCGTTGAAGGGGGACAGGGGAGATTATACGAGCAGTACTTC	CSVEGGQGRLYEQYF
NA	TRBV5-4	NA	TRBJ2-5	TGTGCCAGCAGCCCTGAACAGGGAACGGAGACCCAGTACTTC	CASSPEQGTETQYF
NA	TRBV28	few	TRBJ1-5	TGTGCCAGCAGTCCACACAGGGATGGCAATCAGCCCCAGCATTTT	CASSPHRDGNQPQHF
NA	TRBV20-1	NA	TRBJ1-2	TGCAGTGCTAGGTTATATGGCTACACCTTC	CSARLYGYTF
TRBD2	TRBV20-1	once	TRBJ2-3	TGCAGTGCTAGAACCAGCGGGGCTGTCACAGATACGCTGTATTTT	CSARTSGAVTDTLYF
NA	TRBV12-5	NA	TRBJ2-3	TGTGCTAGTGGTTTGGCCAGGAGCACAGATACGCAGTATTTT	CASGLARSTDTQYF
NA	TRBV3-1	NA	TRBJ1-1	TGTGCCAGCACTCAAGGGGGGCACACTGAAGCTTTCTTT	CASTQGGHTEAFF
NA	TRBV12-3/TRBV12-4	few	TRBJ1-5	TGTGCCAGCAGTTCCGCAAGATCAGGGCCCCAGCATTTT	CASSSARSGPQHF
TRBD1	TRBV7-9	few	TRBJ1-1	TGTGCCAGCAGCTTATTCCCCAGAGGGGGCCGCAACACTGAAGCTTTCTTT	CASSLFPRGGRNTEAFF
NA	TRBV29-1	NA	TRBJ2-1	TGCAGCGTTGAAGGGGGTGGGGCAGAGACCCAGTTCTTC	CSVEGGGAETQFF
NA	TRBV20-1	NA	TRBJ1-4	TGCAGTGCTAGAGAGGACAAGGTGGATGAAAAACTGTTTTTT	CSAREDKVDEKLFF
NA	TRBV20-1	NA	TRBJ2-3	TGCAGTGCTAGAGCCTCAGCAAACACAGATACGCAGTATTTT	CSARASANTDTQYF
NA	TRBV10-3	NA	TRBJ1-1	TGTGCCATGAGCGAGGGAGGACACTCGAACACTGAAGCTTTCTTT	CAMSEGGHSNTEAFF
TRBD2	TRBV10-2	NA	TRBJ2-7	TGCGCCAGCAGTGGAAGACTAGCGGACAATGAGCAGTACTTC	CASSGRLADNEQYF
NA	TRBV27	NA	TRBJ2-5	TGTGCCAGCAGTTTAGTGTACGGGCCTCAGAAGACCCAGTACTTC	CASSLVYGPQKTQYF
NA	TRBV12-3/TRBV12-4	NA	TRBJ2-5	TGTGCCAGCAGTTTACCAGGGAGGACCCAGTACTTC	CASSLPGRTQYF
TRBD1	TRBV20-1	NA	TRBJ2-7	TGCAGTGCTAGAGATAGGGGACAGAGCTCCTACGAGCAGTACTTC	CSARDRGQSSYEQYF
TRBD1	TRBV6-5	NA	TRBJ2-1	TGTGCCAGCAGTATCGACAGGGTATGGAATGAGCAGTTCTTC	CASSIDRVWNEQFF
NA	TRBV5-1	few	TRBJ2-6	TGCGCCAGCAGCCCAAAGTTTGCCTCTGGGGCCAACGTCCTGACTTTC	CASSPKFASGANVLTF
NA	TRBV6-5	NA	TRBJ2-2	TGTGCCAGCAGTAAACCGGAAGGGGTGTACGGGGAGCTGTTTTTT	CASSKPEGVYGELFF
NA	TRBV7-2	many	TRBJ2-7	TGTGCCAGCAGCTTAGTTGGGGGACTGATCCAGGGTGAGCAGTACTTC	CASSLVGGLIQGEQYF
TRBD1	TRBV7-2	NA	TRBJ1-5	TGTGCCAGCAGCGTATCAGGGGGGATTAGCAATCAGCCCCAGCATTTT	CASSVSGGISNQPQHF
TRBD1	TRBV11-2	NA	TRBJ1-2	TGTGCCAGCAGCCCAGGGGGCCAGGTCATTAGGACCTATGGCTACACCTTC	CASSPGGQVIRTYGYTF